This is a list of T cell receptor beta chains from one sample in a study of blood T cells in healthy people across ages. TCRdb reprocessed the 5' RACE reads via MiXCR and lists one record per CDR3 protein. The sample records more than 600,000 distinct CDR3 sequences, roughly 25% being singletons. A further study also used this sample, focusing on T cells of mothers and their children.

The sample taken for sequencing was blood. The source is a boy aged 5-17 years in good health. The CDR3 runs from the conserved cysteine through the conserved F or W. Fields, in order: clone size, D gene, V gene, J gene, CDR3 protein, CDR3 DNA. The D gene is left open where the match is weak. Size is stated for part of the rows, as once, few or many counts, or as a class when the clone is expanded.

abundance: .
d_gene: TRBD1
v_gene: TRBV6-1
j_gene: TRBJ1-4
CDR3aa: CASSPIDEQGAPGKLFF
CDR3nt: TGTGCCAGCAGTCCTATCGACGAACAGGGGGCGCCGGGAAAACTGTTTTTT

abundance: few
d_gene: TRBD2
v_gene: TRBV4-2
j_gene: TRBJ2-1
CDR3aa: CASSQDARLAGPRDEQFF
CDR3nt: TGTGCCAGCAGCCAAGACGCCCGACTAGCGGGACCACGGGATGAGCAGTTCTTC

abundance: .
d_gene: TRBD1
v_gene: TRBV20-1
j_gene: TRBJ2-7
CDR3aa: CSASGQASYEQYF
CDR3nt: TGCAGTGCTAGTGGACAGGCATCCTACGAGCAGTACTTC

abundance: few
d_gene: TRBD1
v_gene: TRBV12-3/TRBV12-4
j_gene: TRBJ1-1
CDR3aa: CASSLGTGTSSEAFF
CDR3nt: TGTGCCAGCAGTTTAGGGACAGGGACCTCAAGTGAAGCTTTCTTT

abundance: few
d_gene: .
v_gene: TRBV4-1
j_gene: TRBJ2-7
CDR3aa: CAGPPAQYYPYEQYF
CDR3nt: TGCGCCGGACCACCGGCACAGTATTATCCCTACGAGCAGTACTTC

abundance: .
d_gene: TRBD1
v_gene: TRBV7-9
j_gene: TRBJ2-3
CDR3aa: CASSTKPGTEYTDTQYF
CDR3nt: TGTGCCAGCAGCACCAAACCCGGGACAGAATATACAGATACGCAGTATTTT

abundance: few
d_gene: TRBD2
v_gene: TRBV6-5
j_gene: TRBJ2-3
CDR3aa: CTSSHGLAGVWTDTQYF
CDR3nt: TGTACCAGCAGTCACGGACTAGCGGGAGTGTGGACGGATACGCAGTATTTT

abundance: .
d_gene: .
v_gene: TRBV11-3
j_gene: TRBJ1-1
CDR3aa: CASSFKNLKAFF
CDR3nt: TGTGCCAGCAGCTTTAAGAACCTAAAAGCTTTCTTT

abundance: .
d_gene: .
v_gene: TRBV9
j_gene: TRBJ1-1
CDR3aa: CASSLRQFTEAFF
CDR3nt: TGTGCCAGCAGCCTCAGACAGTTCACTGAAGCTTTCTTT

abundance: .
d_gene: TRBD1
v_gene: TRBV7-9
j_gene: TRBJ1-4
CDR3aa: CASSLPTGGLTSEKLFF
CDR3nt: TGTGCCAGCAGCCTACCGACAGGGGGTTTGACTAGTGAAAAACTGTTTTTT

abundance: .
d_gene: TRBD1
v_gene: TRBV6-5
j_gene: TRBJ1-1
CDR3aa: CASSQTGDTEAFF
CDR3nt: TGTGCCAGCAGCCAGACAGGGGACACTGAAGCTTTCTTT

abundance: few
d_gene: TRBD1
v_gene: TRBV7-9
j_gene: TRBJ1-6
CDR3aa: CASSPWDRGDDSPLHF
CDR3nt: TGTGCCAGCAGCCCCTGGGACAGGGGAGATGATTCACCCCTCCACTTT

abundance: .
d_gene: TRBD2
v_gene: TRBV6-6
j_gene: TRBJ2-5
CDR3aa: CASTYAPSGSRETQYF
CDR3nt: TGTGCCAGCACCTACGCTCCTAGCGGGAGTCGAGAGACCCAGTACTTC

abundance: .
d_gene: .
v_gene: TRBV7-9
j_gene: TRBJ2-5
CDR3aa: CASSSNLHWETQYF
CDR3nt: TGTGCCAGCAGCTCAAACCTCCACTGGGAGACCCAGTACTTC

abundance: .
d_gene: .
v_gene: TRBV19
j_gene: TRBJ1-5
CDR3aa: CASNQIWDSNQPQHF
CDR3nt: TGTGCCAGTAACCAGATCTGGGATAGCAATCAGCCCCAGCATTTT

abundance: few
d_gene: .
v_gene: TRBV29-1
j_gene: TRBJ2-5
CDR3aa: CSVDDVGETQYF
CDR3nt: TGCAGCGTTGATGACGTGGGAGAGACCCAGTACTTC

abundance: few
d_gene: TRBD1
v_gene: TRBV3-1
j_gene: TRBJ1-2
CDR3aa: CASSPIDRAYGYTF
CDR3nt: TGTGCCAGCAGCCCGATAGACAGGGCGTATGGCTACACCTTC

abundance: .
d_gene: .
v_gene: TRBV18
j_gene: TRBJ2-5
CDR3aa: CASSQTMGEETQYF
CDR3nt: TGTGCCAGCTCACAAACCATGGGTGAAGAGACCCAGTACTTC

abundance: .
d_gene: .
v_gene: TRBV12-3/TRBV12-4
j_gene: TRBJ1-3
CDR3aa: CASSKDDLSGNTIYF
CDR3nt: TGTGCCAGCAGTAAGGACGACCTCTCTGGAAACACCATATATTTT

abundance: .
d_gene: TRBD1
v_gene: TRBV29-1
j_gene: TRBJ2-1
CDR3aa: CSVGRGPYEQFF
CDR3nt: TGCAGCGTTGGAAGGGGGCCCTATGAGCAGTTCTTC

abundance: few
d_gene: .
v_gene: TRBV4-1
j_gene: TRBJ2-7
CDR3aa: CASSQVWGERYEQYF
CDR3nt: TGCGCCAGCAGCCAAGTCTGGGGGGAGAGGTACGAGCAGTACTTC

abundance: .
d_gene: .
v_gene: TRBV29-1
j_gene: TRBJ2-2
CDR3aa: CSVVFGPGSRELFF
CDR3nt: TGCAGCGTTGTTTTTGGGCCAGGGAGCAGGGAGCTGTTTTTT

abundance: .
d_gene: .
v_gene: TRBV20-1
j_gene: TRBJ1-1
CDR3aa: CSGQRDTEAFF
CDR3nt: TGCAGTGGGCAGAGGGACACTGAAGCTTTCTTT

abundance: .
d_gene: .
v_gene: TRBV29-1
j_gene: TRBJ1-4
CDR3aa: CSVEVHTESNEKLFF
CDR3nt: TGCAGCGTTGAAGTTCACACGGAATCTAATGAAAAACTGTTTTTT

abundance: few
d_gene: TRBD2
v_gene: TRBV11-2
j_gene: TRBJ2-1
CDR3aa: CASRGIITSGPINEQFF
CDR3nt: TGTGCCAGCAGGGGGATAATTACTAGCGGTCCCATCAATGAGCAGTTCTTC

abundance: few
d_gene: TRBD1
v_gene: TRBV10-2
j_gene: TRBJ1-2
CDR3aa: CASSEPGTVGYTF
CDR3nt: TGCGCCAGCAGTGAGCCCGGGACAGTTGGCTACACCTTC

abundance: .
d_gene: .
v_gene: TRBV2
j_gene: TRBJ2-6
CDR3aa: CASRRDSELSGANVLTF
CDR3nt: TGTGCCAGCAGGCGGGACAGCGAACTCTCTGGGGCCAACGTCCTGACTTTC

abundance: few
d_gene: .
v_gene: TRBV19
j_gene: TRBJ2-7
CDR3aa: CASSRTREEPYEQYF
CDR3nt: TGTGCCAGTAGCAGGACGAGGGAGGAACCCTACGAGCAGTACTTC

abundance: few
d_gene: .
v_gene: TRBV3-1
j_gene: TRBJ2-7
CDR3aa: CASSQAGTHYEQYF
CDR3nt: TGTGCCAGCAGCCAGGCGGGGACCCACTACGAGCAGTACTTC

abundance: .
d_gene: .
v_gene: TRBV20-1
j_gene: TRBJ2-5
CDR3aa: CSARESGAATQYF
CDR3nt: TGCAGTGCTAGAGAATCCGGGGCGGCGACCCAGTACTTC

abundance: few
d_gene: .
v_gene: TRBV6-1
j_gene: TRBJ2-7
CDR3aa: CASSERGRGSYEQYF
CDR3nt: TGTGCCAGCAGTGAAAGGGGCAGGGGCTCCTACGAGCAGTACTTC

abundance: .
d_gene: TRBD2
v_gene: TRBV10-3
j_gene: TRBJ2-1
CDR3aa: CAISTSGRRRPYNEQFF
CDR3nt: TGTGCCATCAGCACTAGCGGGAGGCGAAGGCCCTACAATGAGCAGTTCTTC

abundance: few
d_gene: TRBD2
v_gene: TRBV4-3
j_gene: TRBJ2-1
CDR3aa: CASSLLAGELYNEQFF
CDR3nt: TGCGCCAGCAGCCTTTTAGCGGGGGAGTTATACAATGAGCAGTTCTTC

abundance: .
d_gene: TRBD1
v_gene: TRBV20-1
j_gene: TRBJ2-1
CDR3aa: CSADRDSSYNEQFF
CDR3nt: TGCAGTGCTGATCGGGACAGCTCTTACAATGAGCAGTTCTTC

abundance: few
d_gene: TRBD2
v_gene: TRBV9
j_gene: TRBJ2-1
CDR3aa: CASSPAGGYNPEQFF
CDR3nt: TGTGCCAGCAGCCCGGCGGGAGGGTACAATCCTGAGCAGTTCTTC

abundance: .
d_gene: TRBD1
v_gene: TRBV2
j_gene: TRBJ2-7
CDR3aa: CASKGQRHEQYF
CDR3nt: TGTGCCAGCAAGGGACAGCGCCACGAGCAGTACTTC

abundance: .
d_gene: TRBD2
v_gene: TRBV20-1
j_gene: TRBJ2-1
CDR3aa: CSAINERGRDNEQFF
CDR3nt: TGCAGTGCTATAAATGAGCGGGGGAGGGACAATGAGCAGTTCTTC

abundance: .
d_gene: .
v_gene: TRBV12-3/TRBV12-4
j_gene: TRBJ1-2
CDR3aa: CASSFGGLGGHTF
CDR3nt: TGTGCCAGCAGTTTCGGGGGGTTAGGAGGCCACACCTTC

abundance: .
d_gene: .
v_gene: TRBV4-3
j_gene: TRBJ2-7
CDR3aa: CASSQGKASQDEQYF
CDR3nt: TGCGCCAGCAGCCAAGGGAAGGCATCCCAAGACGAGCAGTACTTC

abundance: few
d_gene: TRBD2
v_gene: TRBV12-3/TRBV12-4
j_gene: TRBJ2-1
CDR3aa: CASSHVEVREDEQFF
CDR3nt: TGTGCCAGCAGTCACGTCGAAGTCCGGGAGGATGAGCAGTTCTTC

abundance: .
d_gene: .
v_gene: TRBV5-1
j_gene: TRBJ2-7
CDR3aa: CASPAAVYSYEQYF
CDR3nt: TGCGCCAGCCCGGCCGCCGTCTACTCCTACGAGCAGTACTTC

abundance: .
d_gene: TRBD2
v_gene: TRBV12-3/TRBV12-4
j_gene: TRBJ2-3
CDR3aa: CASSPPLAEDTDTQYF
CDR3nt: TGTGCCAGCAGTCCGCCCCTAGCGGAGGACACAGATACGCAGTATTTT

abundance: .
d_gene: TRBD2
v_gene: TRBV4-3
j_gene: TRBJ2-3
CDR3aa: CASSQDQGLGQYF
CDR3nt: TGCGCCAGCAGCCAAGATCAGGGACTAGGACAGTATTTT

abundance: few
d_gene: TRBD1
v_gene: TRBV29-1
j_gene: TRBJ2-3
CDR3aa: CSVVWDRLDTDTQYF
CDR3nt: TGCAGCGTTGTTTGGGACAGGCTAGACACAGATACGCAGTATTTT

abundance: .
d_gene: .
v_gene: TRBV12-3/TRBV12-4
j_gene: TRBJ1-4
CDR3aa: CASSFGQRGKEKLFF
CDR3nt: TGTGCCAGCAGTTTCGGGCAGCGGGGGAAGGAAAAACTGTTTTTT